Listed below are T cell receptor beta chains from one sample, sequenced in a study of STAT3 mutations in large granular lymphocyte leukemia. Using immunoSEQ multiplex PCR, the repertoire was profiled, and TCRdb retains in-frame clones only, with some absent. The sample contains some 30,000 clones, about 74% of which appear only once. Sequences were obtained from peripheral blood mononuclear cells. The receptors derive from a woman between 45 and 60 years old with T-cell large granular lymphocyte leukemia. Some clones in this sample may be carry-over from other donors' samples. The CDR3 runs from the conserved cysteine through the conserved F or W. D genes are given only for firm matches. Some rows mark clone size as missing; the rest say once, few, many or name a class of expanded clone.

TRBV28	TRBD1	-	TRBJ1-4	CASRTGGNEKLFF	TGTGCCAGCAGGACAGGGGGGAATGAAAAACTGTTTTTT
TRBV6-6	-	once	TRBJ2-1	CASSGRQGHNEQFF	TGTGCCAGCAGCGGGCGCCAGGGGCACAATGAGCAGTTCTTC
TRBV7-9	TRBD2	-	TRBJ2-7	CASSPRSAGSYREQYF	TGTGCCAGCAGCCCGAGGTCAGCGGGGAGCTATAGGGAGCAGTACTTC
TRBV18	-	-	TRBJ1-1	CASSPPGGGEAFF	TGTGCCAGCTCACCACCGGGGGGGGGTGAAGCTTTCTTT
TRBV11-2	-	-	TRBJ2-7	CASTQVGVQYF	TGTGCCAGCACGCAAGTGGGAGTCCAGTACTTC
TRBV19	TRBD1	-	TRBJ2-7	CASSMRTGYEQYF	TGTGCCAGTAGTATGCGGACAGGGTACGAGCAGTACTTC
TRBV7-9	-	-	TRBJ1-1	CASSFISSGYTEAFF	TGTGCCAGCAGCTTTATATCTTCGGGTTACACTGAAGCTTTCTTT
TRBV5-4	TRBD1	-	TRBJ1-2	CASSGTGGTYGYTF	TGTGCCAGCAGCGGGACAGGAGGGACCTATGGCTACACCTTC
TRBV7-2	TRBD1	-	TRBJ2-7	CASGLRAGGYEQYF	TGTGCCAGCGGGTTGAGGGCAGGGGGCTACGAGCAGTACTTC
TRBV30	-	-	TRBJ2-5	CAGGGGLAIETQYF	TGTGCCGGGGGAGGAGGGCTAGCGATCGAGACCCAGTACTTC
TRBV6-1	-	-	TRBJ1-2	CASSGGAYGYTF	TGTGCCAGCAGCGGCGGGGCCTATGGCTACACCTTC
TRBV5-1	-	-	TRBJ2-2	CASSRNTGELFF	TGCGCCAGCAGCCGAAACACCGGGGAGCTGTTTTTT
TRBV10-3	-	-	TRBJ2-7	CAISGADEQYF	TGTGCCATCAGTGGGGCAGACGAGCAGTACTTC
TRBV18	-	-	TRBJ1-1	CASSLATDTEAFF	TGTGCCAGCTCACTCGCGACAGACACTGAAGCTTTCTTT
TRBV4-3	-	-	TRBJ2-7	CASSQDGAGMQYF	TGCGCCAGCAGCCAAGACGGCGCGGGAATGCAGTACTTC
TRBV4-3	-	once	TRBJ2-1	CASSQDGASYNEQFF	TGCGCCAGCAGCCAAGACGGTGCCTCTTACAATGAGCAGTTCTTC
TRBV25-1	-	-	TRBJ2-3	CATSSWALDTQYF	TGTGCCACCTCTAGTTGGGCTCTAGATACGCAGTATTTT
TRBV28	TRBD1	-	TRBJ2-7	CASRPGQGGPEQYF	TGTGCCAGCAGGCCGGGACAGGGCGGCCCCGAGCAGTACTTC
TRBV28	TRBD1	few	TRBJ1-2	CASSRTGYGYTF	TGTGCCAGCAGCCGGACAGGTTATGGCTACACCTTC
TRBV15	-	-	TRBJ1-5	CATSTKSNQPQHF	TGTGCCACCAGCACTAAAAGCAATCAGCCCCAGCATTTT
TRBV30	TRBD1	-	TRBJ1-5	CAWSVDRAQPQHF	TGTGCCTGGAGTGTTGACAGGGCTCAGCCCCAGCATTTT
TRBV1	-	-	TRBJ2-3	CTSRESGIGGGTQYF	TGCACCAGCCGGGAGAGCGGGATAGGGGGGGGTACGCAGTATTTT
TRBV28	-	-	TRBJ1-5	CASSLNSGRSYQPQHF	TGTGCCAGCAGTTTAAATTCGGGCAGGAGTTATCAGCCCCAGCATTTT
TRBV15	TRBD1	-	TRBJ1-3	CATSRGVTGEPGNTIYF	TGTGCCACCAGCAGAGGGGTTACAGGGGAGCCTGGAAACACCATATATTTT
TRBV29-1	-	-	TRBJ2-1	CSVERDNEQFF	TGCAGCGTTGAACGGGACAATGAGCAGTTCTTC
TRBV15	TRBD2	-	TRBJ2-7	CATSRDRGDEQYF	TGTGCCACCAGCAGAGATCGGGGGGACGAGCAGTACTTC
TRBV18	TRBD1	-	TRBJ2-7	CASSPSTGGSPYEQYF	TGTGCCAGCTCACCAAGTACAGGGGGCAGCCCCTACGAGCAGTACTTC
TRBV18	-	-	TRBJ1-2	CASSPARTAFKGGYTF	TGTGCCAGCTCACCAGCGAGGACGGCCTTTAAGGGTGGCTACACCTTC
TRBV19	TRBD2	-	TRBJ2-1	CASSAAGGWYEQFF	TGTGCCAGTAGTGCAGCGGGAGGGTGGTATGAGCAGTTCTTC
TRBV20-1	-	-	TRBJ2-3	CSATVDTQYF	TGCAGTGCTACCGTCGATACGCAGTATTTT